Listed here are 22 T cell receptor beta chains from one sample, sequenced in a study of beta chain features in type 1 diabetes. Whole-study results and caveats: Type 1 diabetes patients had moderately but significantly shorter TCRB CDR3s in all four CD4+ subsets.

Antigen specificity for these receptors is unknown. The investigators reverse transcribed all of the isolated RNA, so they sequenced expressed TCRB transcripts. Sequenced by immunoSEQ multiplex PCR; TCRdb stores in-frame clones only, minus some. The sample includes approximately 170,000 clones, over 6% of them seen just once. Sequencing was done on a sample of central memory CD4+ T cells from blood. The receptors were gathered from a man aged 18 to 30 with type 1 diabetes.

The chain employs TRBV28 and TRBJ1-2, with D unresolved. The germline V and J ends were trimmed by 2 bases and 7 bases, with 14 bases remaining between them. The CDR3 covers 14 residues. The germline CDR1 and CDR2 sequences are MDHEN and SYDVKM. CDR3 loop: CASSLNSPTLGYTF. The DNA of the CDR3 is TGTGCCAGCAGTTTAAATTCCCCGACACTTGGCTACACCTTC.

This clone turned up a few times. The V and J genes are TRBV18 and TRBJ2-7, with D perhaps TRBD1 (6 bases). The germline V gene has CDR1 KGHSH and CDR2 LQKENI. Trimming took off 2 bases at V and 1 base at J, with 15 bases between the two ends. The CDR3 runs to 16 residues. This chain's CDR3 is CASSPVAGVRSYEQYF. The CDR3 coding sequence is TGTGCCAGCTCACCAGTGGCAGGGGTCCGATCCTACGAGCAGTACTTC. Filled out from reference TRBV18 and TRBJ2-7, the complete variable domain reads NAGVMQNPRHLVRRRGQEARLRCSPMKGHSHVYWYRQLPEEGLKFMVYLQKENIIDESGMPKERFSAEFPKEGPSILRIQQVVRGDSAAYFCASSPVAGVRSYEQYFGPGTRLTVT.

This chain uses TRBV27 with TRBJ2-7, with D possibly being TRBD2 (5 bases). This CDR3 comprises 15 residues. V dropped 6 bases and J dropped 4 bases, with 19 bases sitting between them. Germline CDR1 and CDR2: MNHEY and SMNVEV (reference sequence). As DNA, the CDR3 is TGTGCCAGCAGAAACCTTAGAGGGAGTGGGTACGAGCAGTACTTC. Residues: CASRNLRGSGYEQYF.

This clone was found a few times. This rearrangement joins TRBV5-1 to TRBJ2-7, with 8 positions matching TRBD1. The CDR3 is 16 residues long. Per germline, CDR1 SGHRS and CDR2 YFSETQ. J gave up 7 bases and V 0 bases, and 12 bases lay outside the gene matches. The CDR3 sequence: CASSLVVAGGLWEQYF. The DNA of the CDR3 is TGCGCCAGCAGCTTGGTAGTGGCAGGGGGCCTTTGGGAGCAGTACTTC.

The chain is built from TRBV9 and TRBJ1-2; D may be TRBD1 (5 bases). Germline V CDR1 and CDR2: SGDLS, YYNGEE. The CDR3 spans 16 residues. The V end lost 0 bases, the J end lost 4 bases, and 16 bases lay between the germline ends. The CDR3 here is CASSVEPGGVLYGYTF. The CDR3 nucleotides are TGTGCCAGCAGCGTAGAACCCGGGGGAGTGCTCTATGGCTACACCTTC.

This clone occurred a few times. The chain joins TRBV5-1 to TRBJ2-7; TRBD2 matches at 13 bases. The V segment lost 3 bases and the J segment 3 bases; nucleotides outside the gene matches: 9. Germline assignment: CDR1 SGHRS and CDR2 YFSETQ. The CDR3 runs 17 residues. The CDR3 region is CASSSLLGLAGDYEQYF. CDR3 DNA: TGCGCCAGCAGCTCCCTGCTCGGACTAGCGGGAGACTACGAGCAGTACTTC.

This clone was seen a handful of times. The V and J genes are TRBV7-2 and TRBJ2-7; D call uncertain. V gave up 0 bases and J gave up 2 bases, with 8 bases separating them. This CDR3 is built from 14 residues. Germline-derived CDR1 and CDR2 are SGHTA and FQGNSA. The CDR3 protein is CASSLAGTAYEQYF. Written as DNA, the CDR3 is TGTGCCAGCAGCTTAGCGGGCACCGCCTACGAGCAGTACTTC.

The J gene is TRBJ2-3, the V gene TRBV7-2; 9 bases are shared with TRBD1. This CDR3 spans 15 amino acids. Germline V gives CDR1 SGHTA, CDR2 FQGNSA. V shed 4 bases and J 0 bases; nucleotides not matched to a gene: 2. Here the CDR3 reads CASSSGTGSTDTQYF. In DNA form, the CDR3 reads TGTGCCAGCAGCTCCGGGACAGGGAGCACAGATACGCAGTATTTT.

This clone showed up just a few times. The chain uses TRBV7-2 and TRBJ2-5; D is undetermined. The CDR3 sequence is 12 residues long. V was pared by 4 bases and J by 7 bases, with 10 bases between. Germline CDR1 reads SGHTA; CDR2 reads FQGNSA. The CDR3 region is CASSSDMRTQYF. The CDR3 DNA reads as TGTGCCAGCAGCTCCGACATGCGGACCCAGTACTTC.

In this sample, this clone turned up a few times. The chain carries TRBV5-1 and TRBJ2-1; TRBD2 aligns across 10 bases. J lost 0 bases, V lost 5 bases, and 5 bases had no gene match. Looked up from germline, CDR1 is SGHRS and CDR2 is YFSETQ. This CDR3 has 16 amino acids. The CDR3 spells CASSPSGGTSYNEQFF. The CDR3 DNA reads TGCGCCAGCAGTCCTAGCGGGGGCACCTCCTACAATGAGCAGTTCTTC.

This clone came up a few times. The chain couples TRBV7-9 to TRBJ1-4, with a possible D match to TRBD1 (6 bases). Germline assignment: CDR1 SEHNR and CDR2 FQNEAQ (reference sequence). Trimming removed 5 bases at V and 5 bases at J, with 12 bases between. The CDR3 is 14 amino acids. The CDR3 loop reads CASSPGTLNEKLFF. The CDR3 bases are TGTGCCAGCAGCCCCGGGACACTCAATGAAAAACTGTTTTTT.

This clone turned up a few times. The chain uses TRBV7-2 and TRBJ2-7, with TRBD2 matching 8 bases. V dropped 3 bases and J dropped 3; count of bases not matched to a gene: 4. Germline CDR1 SGHTA, CDR2 FQGNSA. CDR3 length: 14 residues. The CDR3 loop reads CASSLGRGDYEQYF. The CDR3 DNA sequence: TGTGCCAGCAGCTTGGGGCGGGGGGACTACGAGCAGTACTTC.

This clone was detected many times. The V gene is TRBV6-4, the J gene TRBJ2-1, with a possible D match to TRBD1 (6 bases). The V gene's germline CDR1 is MRHNA and CDR2 SNTAGT. With 6 bases removed from V and 10 bases from J, the gap between germline ends came to 19 bases. The CDR3 is 14 amino acids. The CDR3 bases are TGTGCCAGCAGCGAAGACCATCCAGGGGCCGAGCAGTTCTTC. Its protein product is CASSEDHPGAEQFF.

The rearrangement links TRBV7-7 to TRBJ2-4; D not resolved. The germline V gene encodes CDR1 SSHAT and CDR2 FNYEAQ (reference sequence). This CDR3 comprises 14 residues. V was shortened by 4 bases and J by 3 bases, with 10 bases between the two germline ends. CDR3 protein: CASSSSMSKNIQYF. The CDR3, as DNA: TGTGCCAGCAGCTCGTCTATGAGCAAAAACATTCAGTACTTC.

This rearrangement joins TRBV28 to TRBJ1-2; 9 bases line up with TRBD1. This CDR3 is 14 amino acids long. The trim removed 5 bases at V and 3 bases at J, leaving 4 bases unmatched. Germline V CDR1 and CDR2: MDHEN, SYDVKM. This CDR3 reads CASSPWTGDYGYTF. The DNA for the CDR3 is TGTGCCAGCAGTCCATGGACAGGGGACTATGGCTACACCTTC.

The chain uses TRBV13 and TRBJ2-1, with D uncertain. This CDR3 contains 13 residues. Germline V gene sequence: CDR1 PRHDT, CDR2 FYEKMQ (reference sequence). V lost 5 bases and J 7 bases, leaving 12 bases between the germline ends. The CDR3 is CASSPPVSNEQFF. CDR3 nucleotide sequence: TGTGCCAGCAGCCCCCCCGTGAGTAATGAGCAGTTCTTC.

The rearrangement links TRBV6-5 to TRBJ2-3; 7 bases align to TRBD1. CDR1 and CDR2 from the germline V gene are MNHEY and SVGAGI. This CDR3 has 15 residues. Trimming at V came to 0 bases and at J to 4 bases, leaving 4 bases not matched to a gene. The CDR3 nucleotides are TGTGCCAGCAGTTACTCGACAGGGATACCAGATACGCAGTATTTT. Translated: CASSYSTGIPDTQYF.

This clone was counted only a few times. The chain recombines TRBV15 with TRBJ2-6; a weak D match, TRBD1 (5 bases). The germline V and J ends were trimmed by 1 base and 4 bases, with 14 bases remaining between them. Germline loops: CDR1 LNHNV, CDR2 YYDKDF (reference sequence). This CDR3 has 17 amino acids. CDR3 coding DNA: TGTGCCACCAGCAGAGGTATCCAGGGCGCCGGGGCCAACGTCCTGACTTTC. Residues: CATSRGIQGAGANVLTF. Variable domain in full (rest from reference TRBV15 and TRBJ2-6): DAMVIQNPRYQVTQFGKPVTLSCSQTLNHNVMYWYQQKSSQAPKLLFHYYDKDFNNEADTPDNFQSRRPNTSFCFLDIRSPGLGDTAMYLCATSRGIQGAGANVLTFGAGSRLTVL.

This clone has only a few counts. The chain carries TRBV2 and TRBJ2-1, with a possible D match to TRBD1 (6 bases). The CDR3 consists of 14 residues. V was clipped by 3 bases and J by 6 bases, with 12 bases between them. Germline-derived CDR1 and CDR2 are SNHLY and FYNNEI. The CDR3 sequence is CASSESRGGNEQFF. Here the CDR3 DNA reads TGTGCCAGCAGTGAGAGCAGGGGCGGCAATGAGCAGTTCTTC.

The J gene is TRBJ2-3, the V gene TRBV5-1, with TRBD2 matching over 9 bases. Trimming took 4 bases from V and 5 from J; bases not matched to a gene: 5. The germline V gene has CDR1 SGHRS and CDR2 YFSETQ. This CDR3 is 14 amino acids long. The CDR3 nucleotides are TGCGCCAGCAGCGCGGGGGGGCCCGAAGATACGCAGTATTTT. Amino acid sequence: CASSAGGPEDTQYF.

This chain uses TRBV15 with TRBJ2-3; possibly TRBD1 for D (6 bases). Germline CDR1 and CDR2: LNHNV and YYDKDF (reference sequence). V gave up 2 bases and J gave up 2 bases, with 14 bases separating them. The CDR3 totals 16 residues. CDR3 nucleotides: TGTGCCACCAGCAGAATGGGGGCTAAGTCCACAGATACGCAGTATTTT. This encodes CATSRMGAKSTDTQYF.

Concerning this clone: A junction boundary mismatches the germline segment, possibly from a read error. The rearrangement uses TRBV2 and TRBJ1-5, with TRBD1 as a possible D gene (6 bases). This CDR3 contains 15 residues. CDR1 and CDR2 (germline): SNHLY, FYNNEI. CDR3 amino acids: CASSEVFRGNQPQHF. DNA of the CDR3: TGTGCCAGCAGCGAAGTCTTCAGGGGAAATCAGCCCCAGCATTTT.